A selection of T cell receptor beta chains follows, all from one sample in a study of control samples from healthy donors and cancer patients. Some clones are missing from TCRdb's copy, which holds only in-frame ones; the method was immunoSEQ multiplex PCR. The top ten clones hold 2.5% to 3% of a sample with some 130,000 clones, roughly 90% of them seen once. The sequenced sample was blood. These receptors were obtained from a middle-aged man in good health. CDR3s include the opening cysteine and the closing phenylalanine or tryptophan. The D gene is left open where the match is weak. Only some rows state a clone size, as once, few, many or a class for expanded clones.

d_call j_call v_call clone_size cdr3_aa cdr3_nt
TRBD2 TRBJ2-1 TRBV4-1 medium-sized CASSLGVAGDNEQFF TGCGCCAGCAGCCTGGGGGTAGCGGGGGACAATGAGCAGTTCTTC
NA TRBJ2-7 TRBV7-2 NA CASTSGPYEQYF TGTGCCAGCACCTCCGGGCCCTACGAGCAGTACTTC
NA TRBJ1-6 TRBV7-2 NA CASSLDGGTGSPLHF TGTGCCAGCAGCTTAGATGGAGGGACGGGTTCACCCCTCCACTTT
NA TRBJ1-4 TRBV6-6 NA CASRREVTNEKLFF TGTGCCAGCCGAAGGGAGGTAACTAATGAAAAACTGTTTTTT
TRBD2 TRBJ2-1 TRBV6-4 NA CASSLLAGGHNEQFF TGTGCCAGCAGCCTACTAGCGGGGGGCCACAATGAGCAGTTCTTC
NA TRBJ2-7 TRBV21-1 NA CASSKAVAEQYF TGTGCCAGCAGCAAAGCTGTTGCCGAGCAGTACTTC
TRBD1 TRBJ2-7 TRBV27 NA CASSFNTGQGTYF TGTGCCAGCAGTTTTAATACGGGACAGGGGACGTACTTC
NA TRBJ1-1 TRBV19 NA CASSRKIYTEAFF TGTGCCAGTAGCCGAAAAATTTACACTGAAGCTTTCTTT
NA TRBJ2-7 TRBV7-2 few CASSSNRQAYEQYF TGTGCCAGCAGCTCAAATAGACAGGCCTACGAGCAGTACTTC
NA TRBJ1-5 TRBV5-6 few CASSYRAKRDQPQHF TGTGCCAGCAGTTACCGGGCCAAAAGGGATCAGCCCCAGCATTTT
NA TRBJ2-7 TRBV11-2 NA CASSLAPQYQGEQYF TGTGCCAGCAGCTTAGCACCCCAGTACCAGGGCGAGCAGTACTTC
TRBD1 TRBJ1-4 TRBV7-7 NA CASSPRQGANEKLFF TGTGCTAGCAGCCCTCGACAGGGGGCTAATGAAAAACTGTTTTTT
TRBD2 TRBJ2-5 TRBV2 NA CASRTGGGGAQETQYF TGTGCCAGCAGGACGGGAGGCGGGGGGGCCCAAGAGACCCAGTACTTC
TRBD1 TRBJ2-1 TRBV18 once CASKTGSYNEQFF TGTGCCAGCAAGACAGGGTCCTACAATGAGCAGTTCTTC
TRBD1 TRBJ2-2 TRBV5-1 NA CASSLVGQIPGELFF TGCGCCAGCAGCTTGGTGGGACAGATACCCGGGGAGCTGTTTTTT
NA TRBJ2-1 TRBV6-1 NA CASSERGQVLNEQFF TGTGCCAGCAGTGAACGGGGTCAAGTATTAAATGAGCAGTTCTTC
NA TRBJ2-7 TRBV9 NA CASSVDAASSYEQYF TGTGCCAGCAGCGTAGACGCGGCGTCCTCCTACGAGCAGTACTTC
TRBD2 TRBJ2-2 TRBV5-1 once CASSFGTSGYTGELFF TGCGCCAGCAGTTTCGGGACTAGCGGGTACACCGGGGAGCTGTTTTTT
TRBD1 TRBJ2-7 TRBV27 NA CASSPRGPLHEQYF TGTGCCAGCAGCCCTAGGGGGCCACTCCACGAGCAGTACTTC
NA TRBJ1-2 TRBV7-2 NA CASSPRDPGYGYTF TGTGCCAGCAGCCCCCGGGACCCAGGGTATGGCTACACCTTC